The 20 T cell receptor beta chains below all came from one sample that was sequenced in a study of T cells after yellow fever vaccination. TCRdb recomputed calls from the 5' RACE reads with MiXCR, one row per CDR3 protein. The data contain 70,000 or so distinct CDR3 sequences, about 6% of them singletons. The sequencing here drew on CD4+ T cells sorted from PBMCs, taken less than 16 days after the first yellow fever vaccination. The receptors were sampled from a man between 18 and 35 years old who received the YFV17D yellow fever vaccine.

This clonotype came up a few times. V usage is TRBV4-2 and J usage is TRBJ2-1, with D unclear. This CDR3 comprises 16 residues. The ends were cut back, 0 bases at V and 2 bases at J, with 11 bases in the middle. Germline CDR1 is LGHNA and CDR2 is YNFKEQ. CDR3 residues: CASSQDDVGAYNEQFF. CDR3 sequence (DNA): TGTGCCAGCAGCCAAGATGACGTCGGAGCCTACAATGAGCAGTTCTTC.

This clonotype was detected ten times or more. This chain connects TRBV12-3 or TRBV12-4 to TRBJ2-7; D might be TRBD2 (5 bases). The CDR3 has 13 amino acids. The ends were cut back, 2 bases at V and 6 bases at J, with 11 bases in the middle. As DNA, the CDR3 is TGTGCCAGCAGTTTAAACGTAGAGGGCGAGCAGTACTTC. Protein sequence: CASSLNVEGEQYF.

In its sample, this clonotype was seen a few times. The V call is TRBV5-1, the J call TRBJ2-3; the D gene could be TRBD1 or TRBD2 (5 bases each). Germline assignment: CDR1 SGHRS and CDR2 YFSETQ. This CDR3 is 14 amino acids long. V lost 0 bases to trimming and J lost 4 bases, with 9 bases between them. CDR3 region: CASSLGVGADTQYF. The CDR3 DNA follows: TGCGCCAGCAGCTTGGGAGTGGGGGCAGATACGCAGTATTTT.

The sample holds many counts of this clonotype. This chain links TRBV4-3 with TRBJ1-2; D gene ambiguous. Germline loops: CDR1 LGHNA, CDR2 YSLEER. The CDR3 consists of 16 residues. Trimming shortened V by 0 bases and J by 4 bases, and 15 bases separated the two germline ends. CDR3 sequence: CASSQDAMGRSYGYTF. CDR3 in DNA: TGCGCCAGCAGCCAAGATGCCATGGGAAGATCCTATGGCTACACCTTC.

This clonotype was seen many times. The chain is built from TRBV5-1 and TRBJ1-2, with no clear D. Germline V gene data show CDR1 as SGHRS and CDR2 as YFSETQ. Trimming shortened V by 0 bases and J by 2 bases, and 5 bases separated the two germline ends. This CDR3 contains 13 residues. The CDR3 loop reads CASSLDGNYGYTF. As DNA, the CDR3 is TGCGCCAGCAGCTTGGACGGGAACTATGGCTACACCTTC. The variable domain in full, with the rest retrieved from reference TRBV5-1 and TRBJ1-2, is KAGVTQTPRYLIKTRGQQVTLSCSPISGHRSVSWYQQTPGQGLQFLFEYFSETQRNKGNFPGRFSGRQFSNSRSEMNVSTLELGDSALYLCASSLDGNYGYTFGSGTRLTVV.

Many counts were recorded for this clonotype. The chain uses TRBV6-1 and TRBJ1-5, with TRBD1 matching 10 bases. CDR1 and CDR2 from the germline V gene are MNHNS and SASEGT. This CDR3 region has 15 residues. J lost 5 bases, V lost 4 bases, and 5 bases had no gene match. CDR3 region: CASSGGQGNYQPQHF. In DNA, the CDR3 is TGTGCCAGCAGTGGGGGACAGGGGAATTATCAGCCCCAGCATTTT.

In this sample, this clonotype turned up many times. Written as DNA, the CDR3 is TGTGCCAGCAGCCGGGAGGGAGCTAACTATGGCTACACCTTC. Amino acid sequence: CASSREGANYGYTF. The V gene is TRBV3-1, the J gene TRBJ1-2, with D unresolved. This CDR3 is built from 14 residues. Trimming removed 4 bases from V and 0 bases from J, with 9 bases in between. Germline V gene sequence: CDR1 LGHDT, CDR2 YNNKEL (reference sequence).

This clonotype has ten or more counts. This chain joins TRBV12-3 or TRBV12-4 and TRBJ1-4; 7 bases agree with TRBD1. The CDR3 extends over 15 amino acids. The V and J ends lost 6 bases and 7 bases, in that order; junction bases with no gene match: 11. The DNA of the CDR3 is TGTGCCAGCAGCCCGTTCCGGGACAGTCTTGAAAAACTGTTTTTT. Translation gives CASSPFRDSLEKLFF.

This clonotype came up many times. The rearrangement joins TRBV5-1 to TRBJ1-1; maybe TRBD1 (5 bases). The V gene lost 3 bases and the J gene lost 1 base, with 7 bases spanning the gap. This CDR3 is 13 amino acids long. In germline, CDR1 is SGHRS, CDR2 YFSETQ. The CDR3 region is CASSWDWNTEAFF. The DNA for the CDR3 is TGCGCCAGCAGCTGGGACTGGAACACTGAAGCTTTCTTT.

V is TRBV27 and J is TRBJ2-1, with 8 bases fitting TRBD2. Trimming took 3 bases from V and 2 from J; bases not matched to a gene: 6. This CDR3 has 16 amino acids. Per germline, CDR1 MNHEY and CDR2 SMNVEV (reference sequence). DNA of the CDR3: TGTGCCAGCAGTTTTCTTAGGCGGGGGGCCTACAATGAGCAGTTCTTC. This translates into CASSFLRRGAYNEQFF.

This clonotype rates as medium-sized. V and J are TRBV10-3 and TRBJ2-3, with D tentatively TRBD2 (5 bases). Per the germline V gene, CDR1 is ENHRY and CDR2 is SYGVKD. V lost 7 bases, J lost 0 bases, and 11 bases lay in between. The CDR3 extends over 14 amino acids. CDR3 sequence: CAITSGSSTDTQYF. Here the CDR3 DNA reads TGTGCCATCACCAGCGGATCTAGCACAGATACGCAGTATTTT.

Many counts were recorded for this clonotype. The chain is built from TRBV20-1 and TRBJ2-5; 7 nucleotides align to TRBD2. The CDR3 is 15 residues long. Per the germline V gene, CDR1 is DFQATT and CDR2 is SNEGSKA (reference sequence). V gave up 2 bases and J gave up 5 bases; unmatched junction bases: 11. The CDR3 region has the DNA TGCAGTGCTAGACCCCGGCGGGGGAGGGAGGAGACCCAGTACTTC. It specifies CSARPRRGREETQYF.

In its sample, this clonotype was seen many times. The rearrangement uses TRBV4-3 and TRBJ2-1, with D possibly being TRBD2 (6 bases). In germline, CDR1 is LGHNA, CDR2 YSLEER. V lost 0 bases to trimming and J lost 7 bases, with 10 bases between them. This CDR3 is built from 14 residues. The CDR3 region has the DNA TGCGCCAGCAGCCAAGATCGGGGGAAGAATGAGCAGTTCTTC. Protein: CASSQDRGKNEQFF.

This clonotype was counted at least ten times. The chain carries TRBV7-2 and TRBJ2-3; D is unclear. Looked up from germline, CDR1 is SGHTA and CDR2 is FQGNSA. Trimming took 2 bases from V and 8 from J, leaving 17 bases between them. The CDR3 has 15 amino acids. CDR3 sequence (DNA): TGTGCCAGCAGCTTATTGGCAGGCACTGATGGTACGCAGTATTTT. It yields the protein CASSLLAGTDGTQYF.

There are many counts of this clonotype. The genes are TRBV7-2 and TRBJ2-3; unclear D gene. V was shortened by 5 bases and J by 2 bases, with 5 bases between the two germline ends. The CDR3 consists of 12 residues. CDR1 is SGHTA, CDR2 FQGNSA, per germline. The CDR3 spells CASSQYTDTQYF. The CDR3 coding sequence is TGTGCCAGCAGCCAATACACAGATACGCAGTATTTT.

This clonotype was recorded many times. The V call is TRBV5-1, the J call TRBJ2-1; TRBD2 matches 8 bases. The CDR3 runs 15 residues. The V gene's germline CDR1 is SGHRS and CDR2 YFSETQ. V dropped 1 base and J dropped 4; count of bases not matched to a gene: 4. The CDR3 DNA reads as TGCGCCAGCAGCTTGTCGGGGGGGGCGTACAATGAGCAGTTCTTC. It encodes CASSLSGGAYNEQFF.

Many counts were recorded for this clonotype. CDR3 sequence reads: CASSLEQGIYEQYV. The CDR3 DNA reads TGCGCCAGCAGCTTGGAGCAGGGAATCTACGAGCAGTACGTC. The J gene is TRBJ2-7, the V gene TRBV5-1; perhaps TRBD1 as D (5 bases). This CDR3 region has 14 residues. Germline assignment: CDR1 SGHRS and CDR2 YFSETQ. V shed 0 bases and J shed 3 bases, with 10 bases lying between them.

This clonotype was counted at least ten times. The gene calls are TRBV20-1 and TRBJ2-2, with D tentatively TRBD1 or TRBD2 (5 bases each). V dropped 6 bases and J dropped 7 bases, with 15 bases sitting between them. Germline CDR1 and CDR2: DFQATT and SNEGSKA (reference sequence). The CDR3 is 13 amino acids. The CDR3 reads CSAVGPKDGELFF. CDR3 bases: TGCAGTGCCGTGGGACCCAAGGACGGGGAGCTGTTTTTT.

This clonotype was detected many times. Germline is not matched at one junction end, which may reflect a read error. V usage is TRBV4-1 and J usage is TRBJ2-5; a weak D match, TRBD2 (5 bases). CDR3 length equals 14 residues. Germline V gives CDR1 MGHRA, CDR2 YSYEKL. Here the CDR3 reads CASSQDREERGFFF. CDR3 in DNA: TGCGCCAGCAGCCAAGATCGGGAAGAGAGAGGTTTTTTCTTC.

This clonotype was detected many times. The V gene is TRBV5-1, the J gene TRBJ2-7; the D gene could be TRBD1 or TRBD2 (5 bases each). Germline loops: CDR1 SGHRS, CDR2 YFSETQ. CDR3 length: 14 residues. The V end was cut by 6 bases, the J end by 9 bases, with 22 bases between. CDR3 in amino acids: CASNPGPTTGGQYF. The CDR3 nucleotides read TGCGCCAGCAACCCGGGACCCACTACAGGAGGGCAGTACTTC.